The 25 T cell receptor beta chains below were found in one sample sequenced in a study of T cells in Graves' hyperthyroidism and ophthalmopathy. Amplified TCR beta CDR3 regions came from RNA transcripts. The TCR CDR3 first-round RT-PCR relied on the HTBI primer set. TCRdb used MiXCR to reprocess the multiplex PCR reads, holding one entry per CDR3 protein. The table shows roughly 570,000 distinct CDR3 sequences, with just over 45% occurring only once. The sequencing input was peripheral blood or thyroid tissue (not recorded which). All receptors come from an adult woman with Graves' disease, either hyperthyroidism or ophthalmopathy (not recorded which).

J is TRBJ1-1 and V is TRBV18, with 7 positions matching TRBD1. The CDR3 runs 15 residues. V lost 2 bases and J lost 3; bases outside the gene matches: 6. CDR1 is KGHSH, CDR2 LQKENI, per germline. CDR3 nucleotide sequence: TGTGCCAGCTCACCAGGGACAGCTATTCACACTGAAGCTTTCTTT. Translation: CASSPGTAIHTEAFF.

This clonotype came up a few times. V and J are TRBV12-3 or TRBV12-4 and TRBJ2-5; a weak D match, TRBD2 (5 bases). This CDR3 contains 15 residues. Trimming shortened V by 8 bases and J by 2 bases, and 18 bases separated the two germline ends. This CDR3 is CASSPPSRVQETQYF. Written as DNA, the CDR3 is TGTGCCAGCTCACCCCCGTCGCGGGTTCAAGAGACCCAGTACTTC.

This clonotype was counted ten times or more. This chain uses TRBV19 with TRBJ2-2; TRBD1 agrees at 8 bases. The CDR3 is 14 residues long. The V gene end was trimmed by 8 bases and the J gene end by 3 bases; junction bases not matched to a gene: 5. Germline CDR1 reads LNHDA; CDR2 reads SQIVND (reference sequence). CDR3 residues: CASGQGRDTGELFF. The CDR3 DNA follows: TGTGCCAGTGGACAGGGTCGAGACACCGGGGAGCTGTTTTTT.

The chain combines TRBV24-1 with TRBJ1-4; no reliable D call. Germline CDR1 KGHDR, CDR2 SFDVKD. The germline V and J ends were trimmed by 4 bases and 0 bases, with 5 bases remaining between them. The CDR3 extends over 14 amino acids. CDR3 protein: CATSDSATNEKLFF. In DNA, the CDR3 is TGTGCCACCAGTGACAGTGCAACTAATGAAAAACTGTTTTTT.

The genes are TRBV10-2 and TRBJ1-2, with 8 bases matching TRBD1. This CDR3 spans 10 amino acids. CDR1 is WSHSY, CDR2 SAAADI, per germline. With 11 bases clipped from V and 6 bases from J, the junction kept 2 bases outside the gene matches. The DNA of the CDR3 is TGCGCCTCAGGGGGCAATGGCTACACCTTC. This sequence encodes CASGGNGYTF.

This clonotype was seen at least ten times. The chain employs TRBV7-8 and TRBJ1-5; maybe TRBD1 (5 bases). V was shortened by 4 bases and J by 0 bases, with 10 bases between the two germline ends. The CDR3 totals 15 residues. Germline CDR1 reads SGHVS; CDR2 reads FQNEAQ. CDR3: CASSSRGNSNQPQHF. The CDR3 DNA reads TGTGCCAGCAGCTCTCGGGGGAATAGCAATCAGCCCCAGCATTTT.

This clonotype was observed a single time. CDR3 sequence (DNA): TGTGCCATCAGTGAGTCGATCGGCTCTGGGGCCAACGTCCTGACTTTC. This sequence encodes CAISESIGSGANVLTF. The rearrangement uses TRBV10-3 and TRBJ2-6, with D hard to call. Per the germline V gene, CDR1 is ENHRY and CDR2 is SYGVKD. This CDR3 region has 16 residues. Trimming removed 0 bases from V and 0 bases from J, with 6 bases in between.

A word on this clonotype: This could be a read error, since a much larger clone is one nucleotide away. This chain links TRBV4-2 with TRBJ2-7; no clear D. The V gene's germline CDR1 is LGHNA and CDR2 YNFKEQ. This CDR3 has 15 amino acids. The CDR3 sequence: CASSQDVRLSYERYF. The CDR3 bases are TGTGCCAGCAGCCAAGATGTAAGGCTCTCCTACGAGCGGTACTTC.

The rearrangement joins TRBV7-3 to TRBJ1-1; D remains ambiguous. V dropped 2 bases and J dropped 6 bases, with 10 bases sitting between them. There are 13 residues in the CDR3. Germline V gene sequence: CDR1 SGHTA, CDR2 FQGTGA. In DNA, the CDR3 is TGTGCCAGCAGCTTAGGTTCGGGTTCTGAAGCTTTCTTT. Translation gives CASSLGSGSEAFF.

In this sample, this clonotype turned up many times. V gene TRBV11-2 combines with J gene TRBJ2-7, with a tentative D call TRBD1 (5 bases). V lost 0 bases, J lost 6 bases, and 15 bases lay in between. Germline CDR1 and CDR2: SGHAT and FQNNGV. The CDR3 spans 15 residues. CDR3 region: CASSLDRSRVREQYF. Here the CDR3 DNA reads TGTGCCAGCAGCTTAGATAGGTCCAGGGTCCGCGAGCAGTACTTC.

V is TRBV20-1 and J is TRBJ2-5, with 12 nucleotides matching TRBD2. Trimming took 2 bases from V and 0 from J; bases not matched to a gene: 10. Germline V lookup: CDR1 DFQATT, CDR2 SNEGSKA (reference sequence). The CDR3 loop spans 18 amino acids. The CDR3 protein is CSARRLAGAGGYQETQYF. The CDR3 DNA reads TGCAGTGCTAGAAGACTAGCGGGAGCTGGGGGATACCAAGAGACCCAGTACTTC.

Comments on this clonotype: One end of the junction does not line up with germline, which may come from a read error. The CDR3 coding sequence is TGCAGCGCTGAAGGCAGGGTTGAGACCCAGTACTTC. It encodes CSAEGRVETQYF. The rearrangement joins TRBV29-1 to TRBJ2-5; a weak D match, TRBD1 (5 bases). Per germline, CDR1 SQVTM and CDR2 ANQGSEA. This CDR3 region has 12 residues.

The chain recombines TRBV7-2 with TRBJ1-4; D is undetermined. Trimming removed 0 bases at V and 5 bases at J, with 13 bases between. The germline V gene encodes CDR1 SGHTA and CDR2 FQGNSA. The CDR3 is made up of 16 amino acids. The CDR3 DNA is TGTGCCAGCAGCTTAGCGCGGTCGACCTACAATGAAAAACTGTTTTTT. Translation: CASSLARSTYNEKLFF.

Ten or more counts support this clonotype. This sequence joins TRBV7-6 and TRBJ2-2; 11 bases are shared with TRBD2. CDR3 length: 17 amino acids. The junction had 6 bases not matched to a gene; V was cut back by 6 bases and J by 0 bases. Germline CDR1 reads SGHVS; CDR2 reads FNYEAQ. For the CDR3, the DNA is TGTGCCAGCAGGCCGGGACTAGCGGACGCGAACACCGGGGAGCTGTTTTTT. This gives the protein CASRPGLADANTGELFF. The variable domain in full, completed from reference TRBV7-6 and TRBJ2-2, reads GAGVSQSPRYKVTKRGQDVALRCDPISGHVSLYWYRQALGQGPEFLTYFNYEAQQDKSGLPNDRFSAERPEGSISTLTIQRTEQRDSAMYRCASRPGLADANTGELFFGEGSRLTVL.

This clonotype has ten or more counts. V is TRBV15 and J is TRBJ2-2; 7 bases align to TRBD1. The CDR3 length is 17 residues. From germline, CDR1 is LNHNV and CDR2 YYDKDF (reference sequence). J was trimmed by 3 bases and V by 0 bases; bases with no gene match: 7. In DNA, the CDR3 is TGTGCCACCAGCAGAGATAGGCCGGGACAGTACACCGGGGAGCTGTTTTTT. Residues: CATSRDRPGQYTGELFF. The full variable domain, its missing parts supplied by reference TRBV15 and TRBJ2-2, is DAMVIQNPRYQVTQFGKPVTLSCSQTLNHNVMYWYQQKSSQAPKLLFHYYDKDFNNEADTPDNFQSRRPNTSFCFLDIRSPGLGDTAMYLCATSRDRPGQYTGELFFGEGSRLTVL.

V usage is TRBV5-1 and J usage is TRBJ2-1; D could derive from TRBD1 or TRBD2 (5 bases each). V was shortened by 0 bases and J by 4 bases, with 11 bases between the two germline ends. This CDR3 is 15 amino acids long. The germline CDR1 and CDR2 sequences are SGHRS and YFSETQ. The CDR3 region has the DNA TGCGCCAGCAGCTTGGGGGAGTCAGGGTACAATGAGCAGTTCTTC. Translation: CASSLGESGYNEQFF.

This clonotype was seen many times. J is TRBJ1-1 and V is TRBV6-1; maybe TRBD1 (5 bases). The CDR3 length is 14 residues. The germline gives CDR1 MNHNS, CDR2 SASEGT. As DNA, the CDR3 is TGTTCCATCAATCGGGAGCAGGGTGGATCTGAAGCTTTCTTT. Protein sequence: CSINREQGGSEAFF.

The V and J genes are TRBV7-3 and TRBJ1-6, with D possibly matching TRBD1 (5 bases). Germline V gives CDR1 SGHTA, CDR2 FQGTGA. This CDR3 has 16 residues. Trimming pared 5 bases from V and 3 bases from J, leaving 14 bases between. As DNA, the CDR3 is TGTGCCAGCAGCCCTGGGGACGGGTACTATAATTCACCCCTCCACTTT. This sequence encodes CASSPGDGYYNSPLHF.

This clonotype occurred a few times. The junction departs from germline at one end; a sequencing error may be responsible. V gene TRBV10-3 combines with J gene TRBJ2-6; D remains unclear. The length of the CDR3 is 14 residues. Germline V lookup: CDR1 ENHRY, CDR2 SYGVKD. CDR3 nucleotide sequence: TGTGCCAGCAGTCCCCGGACTGGGGCCAACGTCCTGACTTTC. Protein product: CASSPRTGANVLTF.

The J gene is TRBJ2-5, the V gene TRBV5-1, with 7 nucleotides matching TRBD1. J gave up 2 bases and V 4 bases, and 8 bases lay outside the gene matches. The CDR3 runs 15 residues. Per the germline V gene, CDR1 is SGHRS and CDR2 is YFSETQ. Written as DNA, the CDR3 is TGCGCCAGCAGCCCTATGGGGACAGAACAAGAGACCCAGTACTTC. This translates into CASSPMGTEQETQYF.

The V call is TRBV2, the J call TRBJ1-6; D ambiguous. The CDR3 extends over 13 amino acids. Germline V gene lookup returns CDR1 SNHLY and CDR2 FYNNEI. V gave up 1 base and J gave up 8 bases, with 6 bases separating them. The CDR3 DNA is TGTGCCAGCAGTGAAGAGGTATATTCACCCCTCCACTTT. This encodes CASSEEVYSPLHF. The entire variable domain, with the rest obtained from reference TRBV2 and TRBJ1-6, is as follows: EPEVTQTPSHQVTQMGQEVILRCVPISNHLYFYWYRQILGQKVEFLVSFYNNEISEKSEIFDDQFSVERPDGSNFTLKIRSTKLEDSAMYFCASSEEVYSPLHFGNGTRLTVT.

This rearrangement joins TRBV19 to TRBJ2-7, with D maybe TRBD2 (7 bases). There are 14 residues in the CDR3. Deletions cut 6 bases from V and 5 bases from J, with 17 bases between. Germline assignment: CDR1 LNHDA and CDR2 SQIVND (reference sequence). The CDR3 nucleotides read TGTGCCAGTAGAGGGGGACGGGGGGACCACGAGCAGTACTTC. Its protein product is CASRGGRGDHEQYF.

This clonotype was observed many times. J is TRBJ2-7 and V is TRBV5-1; D is unclear. The CDR3 is 15 amino acids. Trimming took 0 bases from V and 2 from J, leaving 12 bases between them. Germline assignment: CDR1 SGHRS and CDR2 YFSETQ. CDR3 in DNA: TGCGCCAGCAGCTTGGCCGGCTATTCAACCTACGAGCAGTACTTC. Translation: CASSLAGYSTYEQYF.

The V gene is TRBV7-2, the J gene TRBJ2-3; D not resolved. CDR3 length equals 14 residues. Trimming took off 5 bases at V and 6 bases at J, with 15 bases between the two ends. CDR1 is SGHTA and CDR2 is FQGNSA in the germline V gene. The CDR3 sequence is CASSQDSTGDTQYF. CDR3 nucleotides: TGTGCCAGCAGCCAAGACTCGACGGGCGATACGCAGTATTTT.

This clonotype was counted between two and nine times. The chain combines TRBV5-1 with TRBJ2-2, with TRBD1 identical over 11 bases. V dropped 6 bases and J dropped 5; count of bases not matched to a gene: 15. The CDR3 runs 18 residues. Germline loops: CDR1 SGHRS, CDR2 YFSETQ. This chain's CDR3 is CASTAAFGQGALTGELFF. Here the CDR3 DNA reads TGCGCCAGCACTGCTGCCTTCGGACAGGGGGCTTTAACCGGGGAGCTGTTTTTT.